This paragraph reports one TCR beta chain. Its antigen is not identified. The sample belongs to a study of cytomegalovirus exposure and HLA in healthy donors. Germline V gives CDR1 MDHEN, CDR2 SYDVKM. The CDR3 contains 14 residues. Trimming pared 5 bases from V and 1 base from J, leaving 11 bases between. Study-wide results and limits: The listing of about 150 TCR beta chains classed them as cytomegalovirus-associated. Among CMV-associated TCR beta chains, most appeared HLA-restricted in a later analysis.

With 60 Vbeta and 13 Jbeta primers, the PCR was carried out. Data came from immunoSEQ multiplex PCR; TCRdb stores just in-frame clones and leaves some out. This repertoire shows roughly 220,000 clones, under 85% found once; its top ten account for 1.5% to 2%. The chain joins TRBV28 to TRBJ1-1; D remains ambiguous. Sequenced input: PBMCs. This sequence was found in a man aged 50-59 years in good health and CMV-seronegative. Here the CDR3 DNA reads TGTGCCAGCAGTGCCCCGGGAGAGAACACTGAAGCTTTCTTT. This sequence encodes CASSAPGENTEAFF.